This entry lists 2 T cell receptor beta chains sequenced from one sample in a study of T cell responses to AZD1222 COVID-19 vaccine. Assay: immunoSEQ multiplex PCR; the TCRdb copy retains only in-frame clones and omits some. This table holds some 87,000 clones, 75% to 90% found once. The sample in question was peripheral blood, obtained on day 0 of AZD1222 vaccination. These receptors were obtained from an adult in good health.

This clone was recorded once. The chain couples TRBV18 to TRBJ1-5; D gene unclear. CDR3 length: 14 amino acids. CDR1 is KGHSH and CDR2 is LQKENI in the germline V gene. The V end was cut by 5 bases, the J end by 10 bases, with 18 bases between. CDR3 sequence reads: CASSSREGLQPQHF. The CDR3 DNA is TGTGCCAGCTCATCCCGAGAGGGTCTACAACCCCAGCATTTT. Based on the CDR3 plus reference TRBV18 and TRBJ1-5, the full variable domain is NAGVMQNPRHLVRRRGQEARLRCSPMKGHSHVYWYRQLPEEGLKFMVYLQKENIIDESGMPKERFSAEFPKEGPSILRIQQVVRGDSAAYFCASSSREGLQPQHFGDGTRLSIL.

This chain links TRBV6-5 with TRBJ2-2, with D possibly being TRBD1 or TRBD2 (6 bases each). V shed 0 bases and J shed 5 bases, with 13 bases lying between them. From germline, CDR1 is MNHEY and CDR2 SVGAGI. The CDR3 loop spans 16 amino acids. The CDR3 DNA reads as TGTGCCAGCAGTTACTCGACCAGGGGAGGTACCGGGGAGCTGTTTTTT. As protein: CASSYSTRGGTGELFF.